Each of the 20 T cell receptor beta chains below was sequenced from the same sample in a study of shared clonotypes between healthy human individuals. The repertoire was sequenced with immunoSEQ multiplex PCR; TCRdb's copy has only in-frame clones and lacks some. This table holds 330,000 or so clones, 73% found once. Sequencing was done on a sample of memory CD4+ T cells sorted from blood. The subset here: CD45RA-negative fraction. The receptors shown here come from a man aged 25-45 years in good health.

This clone was observed once. The V gene is TRBV1, the J gene TRBJ2-6; the table names TRBD1, a call not compared with the DNA. TRBV1 is noted as a pseudogene. The CDR3 covers 16 residues. CDR3 protein: CTSIRDRASGANVLTF. The CDR3, as DNA: TGCACCAGCATCCGGGACAGGGCCTCTGGGGCCAACGTCCTGACTTTC.

The chain recombines TRBV30 with TRBJ1-1; D uncertain. Per the germline V gene, CDR1 is GTSNPN and CDR2 is SVGIG (reference sequence). CDR3 size: 13 residues. Trimming stripped 0 bases from V and 5 bases from J, with 10 bases between. This chain's CDR3 is CAWSVRRQTEAFF. The CDR3 DNA reads TGTGCCTGGAGTGTACGCCGGCAGACTGAAGCTTTCTTT.

The chain has TRBV4-3 and TRBJ2-3; D might be TRBD1 (6 bases). V lost 1 base to trimming and J lost 7 bases, with 12 bases between them. The CDR3 runs to 14 residues. The germline V gene encodes CDR1 LGHNA and CDR2 YSLEER. The CDR3, as DNA: TGCGCCAGCAGCCAAGGGGCAGGGGACCATACGCAGTATTTT. It encodes CASSQGAGDHTQYF.

Turning to this clone: The sample holds other DNA sequences that translate to the same CDR3. J is TRBJ1-1 and V is TRBV9, with 8 nucleotides matching TRBD1. V lost 3 bases to trimming and J lost 3 bases; unmatched junction nucleotides: 4. The CDR3 is made up of 14 amino acids. The germline V gene encodes CDR1 SGDLS and CDR2 YYNGEE. The CDR3 loop reads CASSADRGDTEAFF. In DNA form, the CDR3 reads TGTGCCAGCAGCGCTGACAGGGGTGACACTGAAGCTTTCTTT.

The chain combines TRBV2 with TRBJ2-3; D is uncertain. The V end was cut by 6 bases, the J end by 3 bases, with 10 bases between. The CDR3 is 13 amino acids. CDR1 SNHLY and CDR2 FYNNEI come from the germline V gene. Written as DNA, the CDR3 is TGTGCCAGCAGGTCAAGCACGACAGATACGCAGTATTTT. Translated, it gives CASRSSTTDTQYF.

The genes are TRBV28 and TRBJ2-2, with 12 bases aligning to TRBD2. Germline V gene lookup returns CDR1 MDHEN and CDR2 SYDVKM. The CDR3 extends over 15 amino acids. V lost 9 bases and J lost 3; bases outside the gene matches: 5. The CDR3 DNA is TGTGCCAGTAGACTAGCGGGAGTGTACACCGGGGAGCTGTTTTTT. As protein: CASRLAGVYTGELFF. The full variable domain, in which reference TRBV28 and TRBJ2-2 provide the parts outside the CDR3, is DVKVTQSSRYLVKRTGEKVFLECVQDMDHENMFWYRQDPGLGLRLIYFSYDVKMKEKGDIPEGYSVSREKKERFSLILESASTNQTSMYLCASRLAGVYTGELFFGEGSRLTVL.

The count of this clone is one. The DNA for the CDR3 is TGTGCCAGCAGGCGGTCGGCGGCGGCCTACGAGCAGTACTTC. Protein product: CASRRSAAAYEQYF. The rearrangement links TRBV5-6 to TRBJ2-7; no clear D. Trimming shortened V by 5 bases and J by 2 bases, and 14 bases separated the two germline ends. The germline CDR1 and CDR2 sequences are SGHDT and YYEEEE. The CDR3 covers 14 residues.

The rearrangement joins TRBV7-8 to TRBJ2-6, with D uncertain. The germline V and J ends were trimmed by 6 bases and 0 bases, with 15 bases remaining between them. The CDR3 is made up of 17 amino acids. Germline V CDR1 and CDR2: SGHVS, FQNEAQ. The CDR3 DNA follows: TGTGCCAGCAGTATTACGATGCTCAGCTCTGGGGCCAACGTCCTGACTTTC. Amino acids: CASSITMLSSGANVLTF.

The CDR3 protein is CASSPANSDTQYF. The CDR3 DNA sequence: TGTGCCAGCAGCCCCGCGAATTCTGATACGCAGTATTTT. V usage is TRBV7-2 and J usage is TRBJ2-3, with D hard to call. Germline CDR1 reads SGHTA; CDR2 reads FQGNSA. V gave up 5 bases and J gave up 6 bases, with 12 bases separating them. The CDR3 runs 13 residues.

The V gene is TRBV6-5, the J gene TRBJ2-7, with TRBD2 matching over 7 bases. CDR1 is MNHEY, CDR2 SVGAGI, per germline. The V and J ends lost 0 bases and 2 bases, in that order; junction bases with no gene match: 4. This CDR3 is built from 15 residues. CDR3 protein: CASSYSGGTTYEQYF. CDR3 nucleotide sequence: TGTGCCAGCAGTTACTCGGGGGGGACGACCTACGAGCAGTACTTC.

This chain links TRBV11-2 with TRBJ2-1; 8 positions agree with TRBD2. The V gene end was trimmed by 5 bases and the J gene end by 7 bases; junction bases not matched to a gene: 7. Germline CDR1 and CDR2: SGHAT and FQNNGV. This CDR3 has 14 residues. The CDR3 is CASSGSGNQNEQFF. CDR3 DNA sequence: TGTGCCAGCAGCGGTAGCGGGAATCAAAATGAGCAGTTCTTC.

This clone was detected only a few times. The chain joins TRBV5-1 to TRBJ2-7; D may be TRBD1 or TRBD2 (5 bases each). The CDR3 has 14 residues. Trimming stripped 4 bases from V and 3 bases from J, with 14 bases between. In germline, CDR1 is SGHRS, CDR2 YFSETQ. Here the CDR3 reads CASSPEPGLYEQYF. CDR3 DNA: TGCGCCAGCAGCCCGGAACCGGGGCTCTACGAGCAGTACTTC.

The chain employs TRBV5-1 and TRBJ2-7; maybe TRBD2 (5 bases). This CDR3 is 15 amino acids long. From germline, CDR1 is SGHRS and CDR2 YFSETQ. V lost 4 bases and J 5 bases, leaving 19 bases between the germline ends. The CDR3 DNA reads TGCGCCAGCAGCCCTCAATTCGGGGTAGGCCACGAGCAGTACTTC. It encodes CASSPQFGVGHEQYF. The full variable domain, completed using reference TRBV5-1 and TRBJ2-7, is KAGVTQTPRYLIKTRGQQVTLSCSPISGHRSVSWYQQTPGQGLQFLFEYFSETQRNKGNFPGRFSGRQFSNSRSEMNVSTLELGDSALYLCASSPQFGVGHEQYFGPGTRLTVT.

The chain couples TRBV6-1 to TRBJ2-3, with 9 bases lining up with TRBD2. Trimming removed 5 bases from V and 6 bases from J; junction bases left unmatched: 9. The CDR3 is made up of 15 amino acids. Germline lookup yields CDR1 MNHNS and CDR2 SASEGT. In DNA form, the CDR3 reads TGTGCCAGCAGTATCCTTAGCGGGAGTTCGGATACGCAGTATTTT. Its translation is CASSILSGSSDTQYF.

The chain employs TRBV5-5 and TRBJ2-7; D may be TRBD2 (6 bases). Germline values: CDR1 SGHKS, CDR2 YYEKEE (reference sequence). The V and J ends lost 5 bases and 4 bases respectively, with 16 bases between them. The CDR3 runs to 14 residues. CDR3 residues: CASSPGLRGYEQYF. The CDR3, as DNA: TGTGCCAGCAGTCCGGGACTTAGGGGATACGAGCAGTACTTC.

The chain combines TRBV12-5 with TRBJ1-1; 7 nucleotides align to TRBD1. Trimming removed 5 bases from V and 1 base from J; junction bases left unmatched: 13. The germline CDR1 and CDR2 sequences are LGHNT and FRNRAP. The length of the CDR3 is 17 residues. The CDR3, as DNA: TGTGCTAGTGGTCCGGGACAGACAGGAGCATCGAACACTGAAGCTTTCTTT. Protein product: CASGPGQTGASNTEAFF.

This chain links TRBV7-2 with TRBJ2-7; the match to TRBD1 covers 8 bases. Trimming at V came to 7 bases and at J to 2 bases, leaving 13 bases not matched to a gene. Germline CDR1 SGHTA, CDR2 FQGNSA. The CDR3 totals 16 residues. This chain's CDR3 is CASKRAPGQETYEQYF. The CDR3 DNA is TGTGCCAGCAAAAGAGCACCGGGACAGGAGACCTACGAGCAGTACTTC.

This chain joins TRBV29-1 and TRBJ2-2, with 7 bases that match TRBD1. Germline loops: CDR1 SQVTM, CDR2 ANQGSEA. V shed 7 bases and J 5 bases; nucleotides not matched to a gene: 4. The CDR3 has 12 amino acids. The CDR3 region is CSAGRGTGELFF. DNA for the CDR3: TGCAGCGCAGGCAGGGGGACCGGGGAGCTGTTTTTT.

The chain employs TRBV5-1 and TRBJ2-7; 10 bases align to TRBD2. Per the germline V gene, CDR1 is SGHRS and CDR2 is YFSETQ. The V and J ends lost 3 bases and 0 bases, in that order; junction bases with no gene match: 6. The CDR3 sequence is 16 residues long. CDR3 sequence: CASSSYSGGSSYEQYF. CDR3 DNA: TGCGCCAGCAGCTCTTATAGCGGGGGGAGCTCCTACGAGCAGTACTTC.

The V call is TRBV30, the J call TRBJ1-4; TRBD1 might be the D (5 bases). The CDR3 length is 14 residues. Germline CDR1 GTSNPN, CDR2 SVGIG (reference sequence). V was clipped by 1 base and J by 10 bases, with 16 bases between them. The CDR3: CAWSGYEAGGKLFF. Here the CDR3 DNA reads TGTGCCTGGAGTGGCTATGAGGCCGGGGGAAAACTGTTTTTT.